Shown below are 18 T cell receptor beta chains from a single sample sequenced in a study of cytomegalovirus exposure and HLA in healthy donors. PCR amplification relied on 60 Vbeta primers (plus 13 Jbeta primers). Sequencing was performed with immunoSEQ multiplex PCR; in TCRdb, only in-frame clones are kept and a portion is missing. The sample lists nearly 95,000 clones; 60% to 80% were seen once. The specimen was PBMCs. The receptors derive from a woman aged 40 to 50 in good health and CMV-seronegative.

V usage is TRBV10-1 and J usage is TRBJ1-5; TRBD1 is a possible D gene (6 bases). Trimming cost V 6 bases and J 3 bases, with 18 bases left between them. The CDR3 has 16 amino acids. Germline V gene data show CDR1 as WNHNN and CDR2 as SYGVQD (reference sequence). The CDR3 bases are TGCGCCAGCAGGAGGGCGACAGGCGACTTCAATCAGCCCCAGCATTTT. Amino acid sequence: CASRRATGDFNQPQHF.

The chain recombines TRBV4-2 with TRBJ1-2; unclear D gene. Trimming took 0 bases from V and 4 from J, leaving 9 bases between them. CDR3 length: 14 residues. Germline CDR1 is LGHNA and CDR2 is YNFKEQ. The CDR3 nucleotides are TGTGCCAGCAGCCAAGATCTTGCGGCCTATGGCTACACCTTC. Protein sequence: CASSQDLAAYGYTF.

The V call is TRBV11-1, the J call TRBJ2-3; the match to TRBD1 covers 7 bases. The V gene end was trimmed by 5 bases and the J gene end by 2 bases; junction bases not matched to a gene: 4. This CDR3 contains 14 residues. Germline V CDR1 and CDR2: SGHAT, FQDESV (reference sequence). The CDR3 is CASSLGQPTDTQYF. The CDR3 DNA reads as TGTGCCAGCAGCCTGGGACAGCCCACAGATACGCAGTATTTT.

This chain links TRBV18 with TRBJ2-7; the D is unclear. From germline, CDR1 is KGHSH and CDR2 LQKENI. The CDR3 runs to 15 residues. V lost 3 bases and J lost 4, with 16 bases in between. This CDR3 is CASSPRGATDYEQYF. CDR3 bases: TGTGCCAGCTCACCCCGCGGAGCGACGGATTACGAGCAGTACTTC.

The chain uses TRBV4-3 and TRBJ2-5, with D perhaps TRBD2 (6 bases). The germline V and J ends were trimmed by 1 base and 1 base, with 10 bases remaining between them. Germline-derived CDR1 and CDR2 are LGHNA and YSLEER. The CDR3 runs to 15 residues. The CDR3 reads CASSQAGLAQETQYF. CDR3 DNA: TGCGCCAGCAGCCAAGCGGGACTTGCCCAAGAGACCCAGTACTTC.

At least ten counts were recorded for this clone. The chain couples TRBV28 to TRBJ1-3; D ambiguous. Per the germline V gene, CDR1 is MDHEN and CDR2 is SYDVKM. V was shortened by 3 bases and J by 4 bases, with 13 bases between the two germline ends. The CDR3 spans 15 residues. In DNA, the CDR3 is TGTGCCAGCAGTTTCCCCTCGGGGTCAGGAAACACCATATATTTT. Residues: CASSFPSGSGNTIYF. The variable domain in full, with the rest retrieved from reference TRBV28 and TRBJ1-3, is DVKVTQSSRYLVKRTGEKVFLECVQDMDHENMFWYRQDPGLGLRLIYFSYDVKMKEKGDIPEGYSVSREKKERFSLILESASTNQTSMYLCASSFPSGSGNTIYFGEGSWLTVV.

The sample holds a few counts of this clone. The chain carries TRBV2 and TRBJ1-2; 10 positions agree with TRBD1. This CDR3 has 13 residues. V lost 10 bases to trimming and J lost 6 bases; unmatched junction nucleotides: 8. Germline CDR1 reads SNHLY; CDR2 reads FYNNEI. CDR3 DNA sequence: TGTGCCACCCAAGCGACAGGGGGCGATGGCTACACCTTC. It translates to CATQATGGDGYTF.

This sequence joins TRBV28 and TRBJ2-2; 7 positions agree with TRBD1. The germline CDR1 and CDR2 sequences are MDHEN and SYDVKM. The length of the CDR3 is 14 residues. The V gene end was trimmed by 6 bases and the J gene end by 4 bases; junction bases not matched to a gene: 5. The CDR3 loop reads CASSSPGGTGELFF. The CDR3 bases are TGTGCCAGCAGCTCTCCAGGGGGCACCGGGGAGCTGTTTTTT. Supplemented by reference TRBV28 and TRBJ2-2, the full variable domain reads DVKVTQSSRYLVKRTGEKVFLECVQDMDHENMFWYRQDPGLGLRLIYFSYDVKMKEKGDIPEGYSVSREKKERFSLILESASTNQTSMYLCASSSPGGTGELFFGEGSRLTVL.

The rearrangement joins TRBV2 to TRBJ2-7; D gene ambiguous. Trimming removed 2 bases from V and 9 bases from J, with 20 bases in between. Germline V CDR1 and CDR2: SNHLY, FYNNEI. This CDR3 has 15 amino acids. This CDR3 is CASSESVLVQSVQYF. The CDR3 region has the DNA TGTGCCAGCAGTGAATCGGTGCTAGTTCAGTCAGTGCAGTACTTC.

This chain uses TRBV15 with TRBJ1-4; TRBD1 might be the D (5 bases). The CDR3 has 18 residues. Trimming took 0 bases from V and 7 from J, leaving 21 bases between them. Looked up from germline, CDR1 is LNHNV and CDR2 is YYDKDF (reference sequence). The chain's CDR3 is CATSRDPTKFGGGEKLFF. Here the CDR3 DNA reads TGTGCCACCAGCAGAGATCCCACAAAATTCGGGGGGGGTGAAAAACTGTTTTTT.

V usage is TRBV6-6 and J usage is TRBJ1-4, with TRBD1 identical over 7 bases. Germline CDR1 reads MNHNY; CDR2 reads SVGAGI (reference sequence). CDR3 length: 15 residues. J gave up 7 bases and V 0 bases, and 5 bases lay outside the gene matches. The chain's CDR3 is CASSYSRGPGEKLFF. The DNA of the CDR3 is TGTGCCAGCAGTTACTCGAGGGGGCCCGGTGAAAAACTGTTTTTT.

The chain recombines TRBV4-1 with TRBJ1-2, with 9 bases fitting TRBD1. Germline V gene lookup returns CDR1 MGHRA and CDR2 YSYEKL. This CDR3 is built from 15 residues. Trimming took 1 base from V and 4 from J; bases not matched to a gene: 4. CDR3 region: CASSQGQGGGYGYTF. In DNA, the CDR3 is TGCGCCAGCAGCCAAGGACAGGGGGGGGGCTATGGCTACACCTTC.

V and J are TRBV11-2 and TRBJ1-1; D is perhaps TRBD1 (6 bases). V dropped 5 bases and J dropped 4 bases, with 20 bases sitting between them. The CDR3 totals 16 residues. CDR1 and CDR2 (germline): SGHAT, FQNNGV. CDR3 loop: CASSLLRGGGGTEAFF. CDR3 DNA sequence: TGTGCCAGCAGCCTCCTTAGGGGTGGGGGCGGCACTGAAGCTTTCTTT.

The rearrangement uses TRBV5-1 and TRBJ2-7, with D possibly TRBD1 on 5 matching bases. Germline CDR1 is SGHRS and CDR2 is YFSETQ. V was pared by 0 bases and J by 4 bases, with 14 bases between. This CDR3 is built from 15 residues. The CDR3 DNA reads TGCGCCAGCAGCTTGGAAACAGGAGCCCTGTACGAGCAGTACTTC. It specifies CASSLETGALYEQYF.

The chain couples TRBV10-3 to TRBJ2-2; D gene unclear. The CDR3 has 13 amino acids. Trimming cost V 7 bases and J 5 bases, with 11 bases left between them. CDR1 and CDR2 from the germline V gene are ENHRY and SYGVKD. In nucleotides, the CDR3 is TGTGCCATCAAAGACGCCGGGACCGGGGAGCTGTTTTTT. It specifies CAIKDAGTGELFF.

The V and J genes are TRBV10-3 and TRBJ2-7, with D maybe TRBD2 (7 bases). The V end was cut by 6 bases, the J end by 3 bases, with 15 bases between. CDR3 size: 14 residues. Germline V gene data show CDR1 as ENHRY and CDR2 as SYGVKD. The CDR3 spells CAIRDSRGGYEQYF. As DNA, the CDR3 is TGTGCCATCAGGGATTCGAGGGGGGGCTACGAGCAGTACTTC.

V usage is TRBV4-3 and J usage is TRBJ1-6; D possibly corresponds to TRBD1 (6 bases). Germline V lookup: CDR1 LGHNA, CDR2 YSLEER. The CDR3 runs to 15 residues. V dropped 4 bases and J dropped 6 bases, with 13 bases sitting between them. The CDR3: CASSPNRVSNSPLHF. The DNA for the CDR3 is TGCGCCAGCAGCCCGAACAGGGTTTCTAATTCACCCCTCCACTTT.

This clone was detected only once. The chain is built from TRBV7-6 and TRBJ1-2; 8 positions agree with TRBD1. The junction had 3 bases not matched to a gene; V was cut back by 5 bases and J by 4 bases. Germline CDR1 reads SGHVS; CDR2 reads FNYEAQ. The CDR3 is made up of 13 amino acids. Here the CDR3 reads CASSQGQGYGYTF. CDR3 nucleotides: TGTGCCAGCAGCCAAGGACAGGGCTATGGCTACACCTTC. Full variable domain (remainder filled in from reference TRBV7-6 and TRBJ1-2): GAGVSQSPRYKVTKRGQDVALRCDPISGHVSLYWYRQALGQGPEFLTYFNYEAQQDKSGLPNDRFSAERPEGSISTLTIQRTEQRDSAMYRCASSQGQGYGYTFGSGTRLTVV.